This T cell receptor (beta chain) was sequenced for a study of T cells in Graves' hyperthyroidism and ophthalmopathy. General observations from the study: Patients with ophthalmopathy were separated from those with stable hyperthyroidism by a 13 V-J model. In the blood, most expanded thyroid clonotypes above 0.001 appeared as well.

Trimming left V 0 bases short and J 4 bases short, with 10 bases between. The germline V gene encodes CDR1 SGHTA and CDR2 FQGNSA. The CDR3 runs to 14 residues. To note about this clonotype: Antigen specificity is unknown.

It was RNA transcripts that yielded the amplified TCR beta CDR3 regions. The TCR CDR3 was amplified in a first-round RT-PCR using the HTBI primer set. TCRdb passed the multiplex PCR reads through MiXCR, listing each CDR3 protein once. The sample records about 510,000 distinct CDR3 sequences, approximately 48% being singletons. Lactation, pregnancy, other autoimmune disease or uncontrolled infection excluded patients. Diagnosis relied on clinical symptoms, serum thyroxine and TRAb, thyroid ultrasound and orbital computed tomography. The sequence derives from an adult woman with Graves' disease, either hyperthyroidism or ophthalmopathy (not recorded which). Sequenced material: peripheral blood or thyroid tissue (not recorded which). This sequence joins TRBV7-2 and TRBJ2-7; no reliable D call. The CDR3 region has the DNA TGTGCCAGCAGCTTAGCTCGACGGGCGTACGAGCAGTACTTC. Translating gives CASSLARRAYEQYF.